Listed below are T cell receptor beta chains from one sample, sequenced in a study of OX40 agonist ivuxolimab in advanced cancers. Generated by immunoSEQ multiplex PCR, the TCRdb table keeps only in-frame clones and is missing some. The sample comprises under 75,000 clones, around 86% of which are singletons, and about 0.75% rests with the top ten. This specimen consisted of CD4+ or CD8+ T cells sorted from blood, obtained in a trial of the OX40 agonist ivuxolimab. The receptor set was obtained from an adult with an advanced solid tumor such as melanoma, head and neck, liver or kidney cancer. CDR3s include the opening cysteine and the closing phenylalanine or tryptophan. D genes are given only for firm matches. The size entry is marked missing in some rows and otherwise reads once, few, many or a size class.

J: TRBJ1-1; D: -; V: TRBV4-3; size: -; CDR3: CASSLTGRTTEAFF; DNA: TGCGCCAGCAGCCTTACAGGGCGGACCACTGAAGCTTTCTTT
J: TRBJ2-7; D: TRBD1; V: TRBV11-2; size: -; CDR3: CASSRDRGPSYEQYF; DNA: TGTGCCAGCAGTCGGGACAGGGGGCCTTCCTACGAGCAGTACTTC
J: TRBJ2-3; D: -; V: TRBV5-1; size: -; CDR3: CASSPGASSTDTQYF; DNA: TGCGCCAGCAGCCCTGGCGCCTCTAGCACAGATACGCAGTATTTT
J: TRBJ1-2; D: -; V: TRBV19; size: -; CDR3: CASTRGLGLNYGYTF; DNA: TGTGCCAGTACCCGGGGTCTCGGATTAAACTATGGCTACACCTTC
J: TRBJ2-2; D: -; V: TRBV30; size: -; CDR3: CAWSGSPANTGELFF; DNA: TGTGCCTGGAGTGGATCACCCGCGAACACCGGGGAGCTGTTTTTT
J: TRBJ2-2; D: -; V: TRBV7-2; size: -; CDR3: CASNRASDTPGELFF; DNA: TGTGCCAGCAACCGGGCCTCCGATACCCCCGGGGAGCTGTTTTTT
J: TRBJ2-1; D: TRBD2; V: TRBV12-5; size: -; CDR3: CASGFGTSGGNEQFF; DNA: TGTGCTAGTGGTTTTGGGACTAGCGGGGGGAATGAGCAGTTCTTC
J: TRBJ1-1; D: -; V: TRBV19; size: -; CDR3: CASSIDRGGLNTEAFF; DNA: TGTGCCAGTAGTATAGATCGAGGGGGTTTGAACACTGAAGCTTTCTTT
J: TRBJ2-5; D: TRBD2; V: TRBV7-9; size: -; CDR3: CASSFGIAGGRETQYF; DNA: TGTGCCAGCAGCTTCGGTATAGCGGGGGGTAGAGAGACCCAGTACTTC
J: TRBJ2-7; D: TRBD1; V: TRBV2; size: -; CDR3: CASRVGTENEQYF; DNA: TGTGCCAGCAGGGTTGGGACAGAGAACGAGCAGTACTTC
J: TRBJ2-6; D: -; V: TRBV27; size: -; CDR3: CASSSPPSGANVLTF; DNA: TGTGCCAGCAGTTCCCCCCCCTCTGGGGCCAACGTCCTGACTTTC
J: TRBJ2-1; D: TRBD2; V: TRBV5-4; size: -; CDR3: CASSRRLAASSYNEQFF; DNA: TGTGCCAGCAGCCGAAGACTAGCGGCGAGCTCCTACAATGAGCAGTTCTTC
J: TRBJ1-1; D: -; V: TRBV2; size: -; CDR3: CASSGGRSRTEAFF; DNA: TGTGCCAGCAGTGGGGGACGGTCCAGGACTGAAGCTTTCTTT
J: TRBJ1-6; D: -; V: TRBV5-8; size: -; CDR3: CASSLGRGDSPLHF; DNA: TGTGCCAGCAGCTTGGGAAGGGGGGATTCACCCCTCCACTTT
J: TRBJ2-3; D: TRBD2; V: TRBV6-5; size: -; CDR3: CASRPGLAGDTQYF; DNA: TGTGCCAGCAGGCCGGGACTAGCGGGAGATACGCAGTATTTT
J: TRBJ1-2; D: -; V: TRBV10-3; size: -; CDR3: CAISELSVGGSGYTF; DNA: TGTGCCATCAGTGAGCTTAGTGTGGGGGGCTCTGGCTACACCTTC
J: TRBJ2-2; D: -; V: TRBV2; size: -; CDR3: CASRLGLNTGELFF; DNA: TGTGCCAGCAGGCTGGGACTGAACACCGGGGAGCTGTTTTTT
J: TRBJ1-1; D: -; V: TRBV11-2; size: once; CDR3: CASSPQAYHEAFF; DNA: TGTGCCAGCAGCCCTCAGGCTTATCATGAAGCTTTCTTT
J: TRBJ1-2; D: -; V: TRBV11-2; size: -; CDR3: CASSLDGYYGYTF; DNA: TGTGCCAGCAGCTTGGATGGGTACTATGGCTACACCTTC
J: TRBJ2-7; D: -; V: TRBV18; size: once; CDR3: CASSSAGEQYF; DNA: TGTGCCAGCTCATCGGCGGGGGAGCAGTACTTC
J: TRBJ2-7; D: -; V: TRBV4-2; size: once; CDR3: CASSRDRGRTSYEQYF; DNA: TGTGCCAGCAGCCGAGACAGAGGCAGGACATCCTACGAGCAGTACTTC
J: TRBJ1-2; D: -; V: TRBV6-6; size: -; CDR3: CASSYPRGDGYTF; DNA: TGTGCCAGCAGTTATCCGAGGGGGGATGGCTACACCTTC
J: TRBJ2-1; D: TRBD1; V: TRBV28; size: -; CDR3: CASSPAGGLGNEQFF; DNA: TGTGCCAGCAGTCCTGCAGGGGGCTTAGGCAATGAGCAGTTCTTC
J: TRBJ2-7; D: TRBD1; V: TRBV18; size: -; CDR3: CASSSGTGSPYEQYF; DNA: TGTGCCAGCTCATCCGGGACAGGGTCCCCCTACGAGCAGTACTTC
J: TRBJ1-1; D: TRBD1; V: TRBV30; size: -; CDR3: CAWRRGQITEAFF; DNA: TGTGCCTGGAGACGGGGACAGATCACTGAAGCTTTCTTT
J: TRBJ1-6; D: -; V: TRBV6-6; size: -; CDR3: CASSRPPLYSPLHF; DNA: TGTGCCAGCAGCCGACCCCCTCTTTATTCACCCCTCCACTTT
J: TRBJ1-1; D: TRBD1; V: TRBV7-9; size: -; CDR3: CASSRQGVVTEAFF; DNA: TGTGCCAGCAGCCGACAGGGGGTGGTTACTGAAGCTTTCTTT
J: TRBJ2-2; D: -; V: TRBV7-8; size: -; CDR3: CASSPSQRSGLTGELFF; DNA: TGTGCCAGCAGCCCGTCCCAGCGGAGCGGGTTGACCGGGGAGCTGTTTTTT
J: TRBJ2-5; D: -; V: TRBV14; size: -; CDR3: CASSQGPRETQYF; DNA: TGTGCCAGCAGCCAAGGACCCCGGGAGACCCAGTACTTC
J: TRBJ2-7; D: -; V: TRBV7-8; size: -; CDR3: CASSFNSIRPGNSYEQYF; DNA: TGTGCCAGCAGCTTCAATAGCATTCGTCCAGGGAACTCCTACGAGCAGTACTTC
J: TRBJ2-2; D: TRBD2; V: TRBV27; size: -; CDR3: CASKERGPPNTGELFF; DNA: TGTGCCAGCAAAGAGCGGGGGCCTCCGAACACCGGGGAGCTGTTTTTT
J: TRBJ2-5; D: -; V: TRBV27; size: -; CDR3: CASSILSRRETQYF; DNA: TGTGCCAGCAGCATCCTCAGCCGGAGGGAGACCCAGTACTTC
J: TRBJ2-2; D: -; V: TRBV9; size: -; CDR3: CASSPRQEPNTGELFF; DNA: TGTGCCAGCAGCCCCAGACAGGAACCGAACACCGGGGAGCTGTTTTTT
J: TRBJ2-2; D: TRBD1; V: TRBV5-1; size: -; CDR3: CASSFIQGARTGELFF; DNA: TGCGCCAGCAGCTTCATACAGGGGGCGCGAACCGGGGAGCTGTTTTTT
J: TRBJ2-7; D: TRBD1; V: TRBV18; size: -; CDR3: CASSPPIGQGSEQYF; DNA: TGTGCCAGCTCACCACCTATAGGACAGGGGTCCGAGCAGTACTTC
J: TRBJ2-5; D: -; V: TRBV7-2; size: few; CDR3: CASSLGRKETQYF; DNA: TGTGCCAGCAGCTTAGGCCGGAAAGAGACCCAGTACTTC
J: TRBJ2-1; D: -; V: TRBV2; size: -; CDR3: CASSARGRVGDEQFF; DNA: TGTGCCAGCAGCGCCCGGGGGAGAGTAGGCGATGAGCAGTTCTTC
J: TRBJ1-2; D: -; V: TRBV5-4; size: -; CDR3: CASRAGNAIGYGYTF; DNA: TGTGCCAGCAGGGCGGGAAACGCTATTGGGTATGGCTACACCTTC
J: TRBJ1-1; D: -; V: TRBV7-9; size: -; CDR3: CALTENTEAFF; DNA: TGTGCCCTGACAGAGAACACTGAAGCTTTCTTT
J: TRBJ2-3; D: TRBD2; V: TRBV11-2; size: -; CDR3: CASSLDPGEGRTQYF; DNA: TGTGCCAGCAGCTTAGATCCTGGGGAGGGCCGTACGCAGTATTTT
J: TRBJ2-7; D: -; V: TRBV6-1; size: -; CDR3: CASSANRAIYEQYF; DNA: TGTGCCAGCAGTGCGAACAGGGCCATCTACGAGCAGTACTTC
J: TRBJ1-1; D: -; V: TRBV6-1; size: once; CDR3: CASSVGVDTEAFF; DNA: TGTGCCAGCAGTGTGGGAGTCGACACTGAAGCTTTCTTT
J: TRBJ2-3; D: -; V: TRBV7-2; size: -; CDR3: CASSLRGGTSTDTQYF; DNA: TGTGCCAGCAGCTTAAGGGGCGGAACTAGCACAGATACGCAGTATTTT
J: TRBJ2-5; D: TRBD2; V: TRBV2; size: -; CDR3: CASTPSGGPETQYF; DNA: TGTGCCAGCACACCTAGCGGGGGGCCGGAGACCCAGTACTTC
J: TRBJ2-1; D: TRBD1; V: TRBV7-6; size: -; CDR3: CASSLVSGQWSYNEQFF; DNA: TGTGCCAGCAGCTTAGTTTCGGGACAGTGGTCCTACAATGAGCAGTTCTTC